The 25 T cell receptor beta chains presented below share a single source sample, sequenced in a study of shared clonotypes between healthy human individuals. Libraries were prepared by immunoSEQ multiplex PCR; TCRdb keeps only in-frame clonotypes and omits some of them. This table has nearly 1,000,000 clones, 60% to 85% appearing once. Sample: memory CD4+ T cells sorted from blood. Subset in this sample: CD45RA-negative fraction. These receptors all come from a man between 18 and 29 years old in good health.

The CDR3 here is CATSRGGPGQPQHF. In DNA, the CDR3 is TGTGCCACCAGCAGAGGGGGGCCAGGTCAGCCCCAGCATTTT. The chain links TRBV15 to TRBJ1-5; possible D gene TRBD1, 6 bases. CDR3 length: 14 residues. The germline gives CDR1 LNHNV, CDR2 YYDKDF (reference sequence). Between the trimmed V and J ends, which lost 1 base and 6 bases, there was a span of 10 bases.

V gene TRBV15 combines with J gene TRBJ1-5; D is unresolved. The V end lost 0 bases, the J end lost 7 bases, and 7 bases lay between the germline ends. Germline CDR1 and CDR2: LNHNV and YYDKDF (reference sequence). The CDR3 is 13 amino acids. The CDR3 nucleotides are TGTGCCACCAGCAGAGAAGAAGGCCAGCCCCAGCATTTT. This codes for CATSREEGQPQHF.

The chain has TRBV27 and TRBJ1-5, with D unclear. The V and J ends lost 3 bases and 2 bases respectively, with 8 bases between them. The CDR3 has 14 amino acids. Germline assignment: CDR1 MNHEY and CDR2 SMNVEV (reference sequence). CDR3 sequence reads: CASSFFGGNQPQHF. CDR3 sequence (DNA): TGTGCCAGCAGTTTTTTCGGGGGCAATCAGCCCCAGCATTTT.

The chain combines TRBV2 with TRBJ2-1, with D hard to call. V dropped 6 bases and J dropped 5 bases, with 8 bases sitting between them. The length of the CDR3 is 12 residues. Germline-derived CDR1 and CDR2 are SNHLY and FYNNEI. Here the CDR3 reads CASSGRDNEQFF. In nucleotides, the CDR3 is TGTGCCAGCAGCGGACGGGACAATGAGCAGTTCTTC. The full variable domain, with the rest looked up from reference TRBV2 and TRBJ2-1, is EPEVTQTPSHQVTQMGQEVILRCVPISNHLYFYWYRQILGQKVEFLVSFYNNEISEKSEIFDDQFSVERPDGSNFTLKIRSTKLEDSAMYFCASSGRDNEQFFGPGTRLTVL.

The chain has TRBV7-2 and TRBJ2-3; D is possibly TRBD2 (6 bases). Trimming removed 4 bases at V and 2 bases at J, with 10 bases between. Germline lookup yields CDR1 SGHTA and CDR2 FQGNSA. This CDR3 is 14 amino acids long. CDR3 bases: TGTGCCAGCAGCTGGGCGGGGTACACAGATACGCAGTATTTT. This codes for CASSWAGYTDTQYF.

The chain joins TRBV6-5 to TRBJ1-2; D may be TRBD1 (5 bases). V lost 2 bases and J lost 7, with 11 bases in between. The germline CDR1 and CDR2 sequences are MNHEY and SVGAGI. The CDR3 totals 13 residues. DNA of the CDR3: TGTGCCAGCAGTTACGTGGGGCAGGGTGGCTACACCTTC. It yields the protein CASSYVGQGGYTF.

This clone has just a few counts. The chain employs TRBV5-1 and TRBJ2-7; D might be TRBD1 (5 bases). Trimming took 0 bases from V and 3 from J, leaving 10 bases between them. The germline V gene encodes CDR1 SGHRS and CDR2 YFSETQ. The CDR3 covers 14 residues. The CDR3: CASSLVGERYEQYF. The CDR3 nucleotides are TGCGCCAGCAGCTTGGTAGGGGAACGCTACGAGCAGTACTTC.

The gene calls are TRBV7-8 and TRBJ1-1, with D unresolved. The length of the CDR3 is 15 residues. Germline loops: CDR1 SGHVS, CDR2 FQNEAQ. Between the trimmed V and J ends, which lost 5 bases and 1 base, there was a span of 14 bases. In DNA, the CDR3 is TGTGCCAGCAGCGCCGCCCGGGCGACGAACACTGAAGCTTTCTTT. Translation: CASSAARATNTEAFF.

The chain recombines TRBV5-1 with TRBJ1-2, with D maybe TRBD1 (5 bases). CDR1 and CDR2 (germline): SGHRS, YFSETQ. With 2 bases removed from V and 8 bases from J, the gap between germline ends came to 13 bases. CDR3 length: 13 residues. The chain's CDR3 is CASSLGVLWGYTF. CDR3 in DNA: TGCGCCAGCAGCTTAGGGGTCCTTTGGGGCTACACCTTC.

The genes are TRBV4-3 and TRBJ1-6; D not certain. The V gene's germline CDR1 is LGHNA and CDR2 YSLEER. Trimming shortened V by 0 bases and J by 10 bases, and 13 bases separated the two germline ends. This CDR3 is 15 amino acids long. Here the CDR3 reads CASSQELLKGSPLHF. CDR3 in DNA: TGCGCCAGCAGCCAAGAGTTGCTTAAGGGATCACCCCTCCACTTT.

This rearrangement joins TRBV10-3 to TRBJ2-7, with D possibly matching TRBD1 (5 bases). Trimming removed 0 bases from V and 0 bases from J, with 12 bases in between. The CDR3 consists of 16 residues. CDR1 and CDR2 (germline): ENHRY, SYGVKD. CDR3 sequence (DNA): TGTGCCATCAGTGAGTCGGGGCTGATGAGCTCCTACGAGCAGTACTTC. As protein: CAISESGLMSSYEQYF.

V is TRBV5-1 and J is TRBJ2-3; D uncertain. Germline V gives CDR1 SGHRS, CDR2 YFSETQ. CDR3 length equals 14 residues. Trimming removed 3 bases from V and 3 bases from J, with 11 bases in between. The CDR3 DNA reads TGCGCCAGCAGCTCAGTGATAGGTACAGATACGCAGTATTTT. It yields the protein CASSSVIGTDTQYF.

As to this clone: In the same sample, other DNA sequences code for this CDR3. CDR3 protein: CSVEGQAYGYTF. The CDR3 DNA reads TGCAGCGTTGAGGGACAGGCCTATGGCTACACCTTC. This chain links TRBV29-1 with TRBJ1-2; TRBD1 matches at 8 bases. V trimming: 3 bases; J trimming: 4 bases; junction bases outside the gene matches: 1. CDR1 is SQVTM and CDR2 is ANQGSEA in the germline V gene. The CDR3 loop spans 12 amino acids.

This rearrangement joins TRBV14 to TRBJ2-1; D is possibly TRBD2 (6 bases). CDR1 is SGHDN, CDR2 FVKESK, per germline. V lost 4 bases and J 4 bases, leaving 17 bases between the germline ends. The CDR3 totals 16 residues. This CDR3 reads CASSPLGTGVYNEQFF. In nucleotides, the CDR3 is TGTGCCAGCAGCCCACTAGGGACGGGGGTGTACAATGAGCAGTTCTTC.

The chain has TRBV9 and TRBJ2-3; 10 bases fit TRBD1. The CDR3 runs to 17 residues. Germline V gene sequence: CDR1 SGDLS, CDR2 YYNGEE. V was pared by 5 bases and J by 2 bases, with 11 bases of the junction left unmatched. The CDR3 DNA sequence: TGTGCCAGCAGTTCGGTAGGGACAGGGGATCTCACAGATACGCAGTATTTT. It specifies CASSSVGTGDLTDTQYF.

V usage is TRBV27 and J usage is TRBJ1-3; no reliable D call. Germline CDR1 MNHEY, CDR2 SMNVEV (reference sequence). Trimming removed 6 bases at V and 0 bases at J, with 15 bases between. The CDR3 runs to 16 residues. CDR3 sequence: CASSPYLQSSGNTIYF. Here the CDR3 DNA reads TGTGCCAGCAGCCCGTACCTGCAGAGCTCTGGAAACACCATATATTTT.

The V call is TRBV6-5, the J call TRBJ2-1; tentative D call: TRBD1 (5 bases). Between the trimmed V and J ends, which lost 8 bases and 9 bases, there was a span of 11 bases. Per germline, CDR1 MNHEY and CDR2 SVGAGI. The CDR3 length is 11 residues. Written as DNA, the CDR3 is TGTGCCAGCCAGGGCGGTGGTGAGCAGTTCTTC. It is translated as CASQGGGEQFF.

This clone came up a few times. The chain employs TRBV4-3 and TRBJ2-5; no clear D gene. The CDR3 has 16 residues. Germline lookup yields CDR1 LGHNA and CDR2 YSLEER. Trimming took off 1 base at V and 2 bases at J, with 14 bases between the two ends. The CDR3 DNA reads TGCGCCAGCAGCCAAGGTTTAGGGAAGCAACAAGAGACCCAGTACTTC. As protein: CASSQGLGKQQETQYF.

Note on this clone: At the DNA level, this CDR3 is encoded by other sequences in the same sample as well. The V gene is TRBV7-2, the J gene TRBJ1-5; unclear D gene. Deletions cut 1 base from V and 6 bases from J, with 7 bases between. The germline CDR1 and CDR2 sequences are SGHTA and FQGNSA. The CDR3 contains 13 residues. CDR3 sequence reads: CASSLGGTQPQHF. CDR3 bases: TGTGCCAGCAGCTTAGGAGGCACTCAGCCCCAGCATTTT. Complete variable domain (other parts from reference TRBV7-2 and TRBJ1-5): GAGVSQSPSNKVTEKGKDVELRCDPISGHTALYWYRQSLGQGLEFLIYFQGNSAPDKSGLPSDRFSAERTGGSVSTLTIQRTQQEDSAVYLCASSLGGTQPQHFGDGTRLSIL.

In its sample, this clone was seen a few times. This chain uses TRBV2 with TRBJ1-2; D gene unclear. Trimming removed 2 bases at V and 8 bases at J, with 9 bases between. Germline V gives CDR1 SNHLY, CDR2 FYNNEI. This CDR3 spans 12 amino acids. CDR3 residues: CASSEMSSGYTF. Written as DNA, the CDR3 is TGTGCCAGCAGTGAAATGAGTTCCGGCTACACCTTC.

On this clone: Other DNA variants within this sample encode the same CDR3. The V call is TRBV5-1, the J call TRBJ2-2; TRBD1 matches at 7 bases. From germline, CDR1 is SGHRS and CDR2 YFSETQ. This CDR3 has 15 residues. V shed 3 bases and J 5 bases; nucleotides not matched to a gene: 7. The CDR3 DNA is TGCGCCAGCAGCTCCGACAGGGTAGGGACCGGGGAGCTGTTTTTT. This translates into CASSSDRVGTGELFF.

This clone was seen a single time. J is TRBJ2-5 and V is TRBV5-6; 14 positions match TRBD2. In germline, CDR1 is SGHDT, CDR2 YYEEEE. With V trimmed by 4 bases and J by 2 bases, 7 bases remained unmatched. The CDR3 has 17 residues. The CDR3 here is CASSTRTSGGPQETQYF. CDR3 coding DNA: TGTGCCAGCAGCACAAGGACTAGCGGGGGGCCGCAAGAGACCCAGTACTTC.

This clone has just a few counts. The chain combines TRBV12-5 with TRBJ2-7, with D perhaps matching TRBD1 or TRBD2 (5 bases each). The CDR3 has 15 amino acids. V was cut by 2 bases and J by 2 bases, with 13 bases left in between. The germline V gene encodes CDR1 LGHNT and CDR2 FRNRAP. CDR3 DNA sequence: TGTGCTAGTGGTTTGACGTCCGGGACCCCCTACGAGCAGTACTTC. Its translation is CASGLTSGTPYEQYF.

The chain recombines TRBV11-3 with TRBJ2-3, with D uncertain. This CDR3 contains 14 residues. Germline V gives CDR1 SGHNT, CDR2 YENEEA. Deletions cut 5 bases from V and 0 bases from J, with 9 bases between. The DNA for the CDR3 is TGTGCCAGCAGCCCCGACCGTAGCACAGATACGCAGTATTTT. Translation: CASSPDRSTDTQYF.

The CDR3: CASSDASGGAVVNEQFF. As DNA, the CDR3 is TGTGCCAGCAGTGATGCCAGCGGGGGGGCCGTAGTGAATGAGCAGTTCTTC. This rearrangement joins TRBV2 to TRBJ2-1, with 10 bases matching TRBD2. The germline gives CDR1 SNHLY, CDR2 FYNNEI. CDR3 length equals 17 residues. Trimming removed 3 bases from V and 7 bases from J; junction bases left unmatched: 12.